This T cell receptor beta chain is from a study of T cells in tumors after PD-1 blockade. Turning to the study itself: No patient had prior checkpoint blockade, systemic immunosuppression, or radiotherapy within 4 weeks. Some patients also took daily vismodegib 150 mg during anti-PD-1 treatment.

Only in-frame clones appear in the TCRdb table, and some are missing; sequencing was by immunoSEQ multiplex PCR. The profile shows under 75,000 clones, around 67% of them singletons. CDR1 and CDR2 (germline): LNHDA, SQIVND (reference sequence). The V and J ends lost 3 bases and 9 bases respectively, with 18 bases between them. CDR3 length: 15 amino acids. The chain is built from TRBV19 and TRBJ2-1; D remains ambiguous. This sequence was found in a human donor with basal cell carcinoma. The source material was PBMCs, sampled after anti-PD-1 treatment. CDR3 region: CASSIWYNQDAEQFF. The CDR3 bases are TGTGCCAGTAGTATTTGGTACAACCAAGATGCTGAGCAGTTCTTC.